This T cell receptor beta chain appears in the sequencing data of a study of blood T cell repertoires in COVID-19. Study as a whole: The samples span acute and convalescent COVID-19 from the United States, Italy and Spain. The analysed material was cDNA or gDNA that came from T cells, B-cell-depleted T cells, or PBMCs.

In the authors' methods: Cell counts per sample came from amplifying reference gene primers. Here immunoSEQ multiplex PCR was the method, and the copy in TCRdb shows in-frame clones only, minus some. V and J calls and clone size are copied from that table; D and trimming were computed from the DNA. The sample has approximately 180,000 clones, over 75% seen once. Germline CDR1 is LNHDA and CDR2 is SQIVND (reference sequence). This CDR3 has 14 amino acids. The V end lost 6 bases, the J end lost 0 bases, and 9 bases lay between the germline ends. Sequencing input: peripheral blood. This TCR was recovered from a man in his forties or fifties with active or convalescent COVID-19. The chain couples TRBV19 to TRBJ2-1; unclear D gene. This CDR3 is CASSPSFSYNEQFF. As DNA, the CDR3 is TGTGCCAGTAGCCCCTCGTTCTCCTACAATGAGCAGTTCTTC.